The clone carrying this T cell receptor beta chain was seen only a few times. Germline V gene sequence: CDR1 SEHNR, CDR2 FQNEAQ (reference sequence). CDR3 size: 15 residues. The V and J ends lost 3 bases and 4 bases respectively, with 12 bases between them. The sample comes from a study of blood T cell repertoires in COVID-19. Repertoires were generated with immunoSEQ multiplex PCR, while TCRdb's copy carries only in-frame clones and drops some. The repertoire holds approximately 100,000 clones, with approximately 84% as singletons. The rearrangement links TRBV7-9 to TRBJ1-4; D is possibly TRBD1 (6 bases). Sequencing was performed on peripheral blood. This receptor was identified in a human donor in a cohort sampled during active COVID-19. Here the CDR3 reads CASSLGTGHNEKLFF. DNA of the CDR3: TGTGCCAGCAGCTTGGGGACGGGACATAATGAAAAACTGTTTTTT.